Listed below are T cell receptor beta chains from one sample, sequenced in a study of blood T cell repertoires in COVID-19. Libraries were prepared by immunoSEQ multiplex PCR; TCRdb keeps only in-frame clonotypes and omits some of them. The table includes hundreds of thousands of clones, about 90% detected once. Material: PBMCs or T cells enriched from blood (not recorded which). The receptor source for this set is a woman aged 25 to 39 who had recovered from COVID-19. Both conserved end residues are part of each CDR3. The order of the fields is D gene, V gene, clone size, J gene, CDR3 length, CDR3 DNA, CDR3 protein. The D gene is left open where the match is weak. Expanded clones get a size class; other rows say once, few or many, or leave the size out.

.	TRBV3-1/TRBV3-2	few	TRBJ1-2	14	TGTGCCAGCAGCCAAGCGACATCTAACTATGGCTACACCTTC	CASSQATSNYGYTF
.	TRBV27	.	TRBJ2-1	16	TGTGCCAGCAGTTTATTCGTGGGGGGGCCCCACAATGAGCAGTTCTTC	CASSLFVGGPHNEQFF
TRBD1	TRBV29-1	.	TRBJ1-1	16	TGCAGCGTTGAAGGGGGAGACAGGGTTACAAACACTGAAGCTTTCTTT	CSVEGGDRVTNTEAFF
TRBD2	TRBV28	.	TRBJ2-2	16	TGTGCCAGCAGGCCCTCGGCGGGAGGGAACACCGGGGAGCTGTTTTTT	CASRPSAGGNTGELFF
TRBD1	TRBV20-1	.	TRBJ2-4	11	TGCAGTGCTAGAGATACTCGACAGGGATACTTC	CSARDTRQGYF
.	TRBV6-5	once	TRBJ2-1	15	TGTGCCAGCAGTCAGACTCCGAGCTCCTACAATGAGCAGTTCTTC	CASSQTPSSYNEQFF
TRBD1	TRBV9	.	TRBJ1-3	17	TGTGCCAGCAGCGTAATGGCAGGGGGCCCGGGGGGAAACACCATATATTTT	CASSVMAGGPGGNTIYF
.	TRBV5-1	few	TRBJ2-1	12	TGCGCCAGCAGCTTGCCGGAGGGTGAGCAGTTCTTC	CASSLPEGEQFF
.	TRBV10-1	.	TRBJ1-1	13	TGCGCCAGCAGTGAGAGGGGAAACACTGAAGCTTTCTTT	CASSERGNTEAFF
.	TRBV3-1/TRBV3-2	.	TRBJ2-3	16	TGTGCCAGCAGCCAAAGGCGGTCCCAGATTACAGATACGCAGTATTTT	CASSQRRSQITDTQYF
TRBD1	TRBV5-1	once	TRBJ1-2	17	TGCGCCAGCAGCACGGGACAGGGGGCTCTAGCTAACTATGGCTACACCTTC	CASSTGQGALANYGYTF
TRBD2	TRBV5-1	.	TRBJ2-1	15	TGCGCCAGCAGTCCGGGACTAGCGGGATACAATGAGCAGTTCTTC	CASSPGLAGYNEQFF
.	TRBV2	.	TRBJ1-1	17	TGTGCCAGCAGTGAAGCGCCGACAGCCCAGGGAGGCACTGAAGCTTTCTTT	CASSEAPTAQGGTEAFF
TRBD1	TRBV7-9	.	TRBJ1-1	15	TGTGCCAGCAGCTTAGCGTGGCAGGGGGATACTGAAGCTTTCTTT	CASSLAWQGDTEAFF
TRBD2	TRBV20-1	.	TRBJ2-1	11	TGCAGTGCTAGAGAAAGCGGGAGGGAGTTCTTC	CSARESGREFF
.	TRBV2	.	TRBJ2-7	17	TGTGCCAGCAGTGAAATTCTGCTACCCGCGGAATCCTACGAGCAGTACTTC	CASSEILLPAESYEQYF
TRBD1	TRBV4-1	.	TRBJ2-7	15	TGCGCCAGCAGCCCTAGCTCGAGACAGGGATACGAGCAGTACTTC	CASSPSSRQGYEQYF